This paragraph covers one T cell receptor beta chain sequence. Antigen: not known. From the PCR reads, TCRdb re-called clones with MiXCR. The sample has fewer than 9,000 clones; roughly 37% are singletons. The data originate from a study of metastatic and nonmetastatic thyroid tumors. The V segment lost 6 bases and the J segment 5 bases; nucleotides outside the gene matches: 9. The CDR3 is 14 amino acids. From germline, CDR1 is DFQATT and CDR2 SNEGSKA (reference sequence). The study's findings and limits: It was reported that TCR beta diversity was significantly higher in malignant thyroid tumors than benign nodules, in blood and tumor.

Ahead of thyroid surgery, no patient had received treatment of any kind. This receptor was taken from a female donor with papillary thyroid cancer or a benign thyroid nodule (not recorded which). Some clones in this sample may be carry-over from other donors' samples. This rearrangement joins TRBV20-1 to TRBJ1-5; 8 bases fit TRBD1. The sample was tumor tissue. The DNA for the CDR3 is TGCAGTGCCAAGACCAGACAGGGGCATCAGCCCCAGCATTTT. Translating it yields CSAKTRQGHQPQHF.